The 3 T cell receptor beta chains given below trace back to one sample, sequenced in a study of tumor and adjacent non-tumor tissue in lung cancer. The library came from three nested PCR rounds adapted from ARM-PCR protocols. TCRdb re-derived calls from the multiplex PCR reads in MiXCR, one entry per CDR3 protein. Here the sample spans 75,000 to 95,000 distinct CDR3 sequences, more than 75% being singletons. RNA was extracted from bulk tissue without any cell sorting. This non-tumor lung sample came from over 3 cm beyond the tumor edge. Input material: distant non-tumor lung tissue. All receptors derive from a woman in her 50s with non-small cell lung cancer.

This clonotype came up a few times. The chain uses TRBV29-1 and TRBJ2-1; D might be TRBD2 (5 bases). V was clipped by 5 bases and J by 5 bases, with 13 bases between them. Germline V gives CDR1 SQVTM, CDR2 ANQGSEA. This CDR3 has 13 residues. The CDR3 DNA is TGCAGCGTTCTGAATGGGAGAAACAATGAGCAGTTCTTC. Encoded protein: CSVLNGRNNEQFF.

Points on this clonotype: Germline is not matched at one junction end, which may reflect a read error. V is TRBV29-1 and J is TRBJ1-1; D gene uncertain. The CDR3 spans 12 residues. Germline V gene sequence: CDR1 SQVTM, CDR2 ANQGSEA. The CDR3 DNA reads TGCTGCGTTGGGTACCAGGCTGCAGAAGCTTTCTTT. Translation: CCVGYQAAEAFF. The full variable domain, its missing parts supplied by reference TRBV29-1 and TRBJ1-1, is SAVISQKPSRDICQRGTSLTIQCQVDSQVTMMFWYRQQPGQSLTLIATANQGSEATYESGFVIDKFPISRPNLTFSTLTVSNMSPEDSSIYLCCVGYQAAEAFFGQGTRLTVV.

For this clonotype: A read error may account for a junction end that differs from germline. The V call is TRBV5-5, the J call TRBJ2-1; possible D gene TRBD2, 5 bases. This CDR3 is 14 amino acids long. The germline CDR1 and CDR2 sequences are SGHKS and YYEKEE (reference sequence). The CDR3 coding sequence is TGTGTCAGCAGTCAGGACTCTTCCCCATGGGAGCAGTTCTTC. Its protein is CVSSQDSSPWEQFF.